This T cell receptor beta chain was identified during a study of Graves' ophthalmopathy and Graves' hyperthyroidism. Study findings and constraints: Most thyroid clonotypes with frequency above 0.001 were detected in blood too. Sensitivity of about 70% and specificity of 72% to 80% were achieved by the model that predicted ophthalmopathy progression.

Amplification of the TCR beta CDR3 regions used RNA transcripts (as template). HTBI primers were employed in first-round RT-PCR, then a second-round multiplex PCR followed. TCRdb independently ran MiXCR on the multiplex PCR reads; one entry per CDR3 protein. The sample has tens of thousands of distinct CDR3 sequences; over 40% are singletons. Comment on this clonotype: Its antigen is still unknown.

Trimming shortened V by 0 bases and J by 0 bases, and 17 bases separated the two germline ends. The CDR3 loop spans 18 amino acids. Germline assignment: CDR1 SGHRS and CDR2 YFSETQ. The sequence was collected from an adult man with Graves' ophthalmopathy. The J gene is TRBJ2-3, the V gene TRBV5-1; D call uncertain. Source material: peripheral blood. CDR3 DNA: TGCGCCAGCAGCTTGGTAGTAGCAGGTTTAACTAGCACAGATACGCAGTATTTT. Translating gives CASSLVVAGLTSTDTQYF.